These 22 T cell receptor beta chains share one sample of origin, sequenced in a study of cytotoxic CD8 clonotypes in ibrutinib-treated CLL. Using immunoSEQ multiplex PCR, the repertoire was profiled, and TCRdb retains in-frame clones only, with some absent. This table has a few hundred thousand clones, around four fifths appearing once. This sample comprised PBMCs, obtained before ibrutinib treatment. These receptors were taken from a human donor with chronic lymphocytic leukemia.

The chain employs TRBV5-6 and TRBJ1-2; TRBD1 might be the D (5 bases). The CDR3 runs to 13 residues. Germline CDR1 SGHDT, CDR2 YYEEEE. Trimming removed 0 bases at V and 7 bases at J, with 10 bases between. CDR3 coding DNA: TGTGCCAGCAGCTTGGCCAGGGCGCGTGGCTACACCTTC. Protein sequence: CASSLARARGYTF.

This clone has only one observation. J is TRBJ2-7 and V is TRBV23-1; D gene unclear. TRBV23-1 is assigned to the ORF class and has an uncertain function. The CDR3 sequence is 13 residues long. Trimming pared 3 bases from V and 6 bases from J, leaving 12 bases between. The CDR3 sequence: CASSHSPPPEQYF. The CDR3 nucleotides are TGCGCCAGCAGTCACTCCCCTCCCCCCGAGCAGTACTTC.

The CDR3: CASSPAGAGGINEQFF. The CDR3 DNA reads as TGTGCCAGCAGTCCCGCGGGGGCGGGAGGGATCAATGAGCAGTTCTTC. The chain combines TRBV28 with TRBJ2-1, with 9 bases matching TRBD2. V shed 5 bases, J shed 6 bases, and the junction held 11 bases outside the gene matches. The CDR3 covers 16 residues. Per germline, CDR1 MDHEN and CDR2 SYDVKM. The variable domain in full, with the rest retrieved from reference TRBV28 and TRBJ2-1, is DVKVTQSSRYLVKRTGEKVFLECVQDMDHENMFWYRQDPGLGLRLIYFSYDVKMKEKGDIPEGYSVSREKKERFSLILESASTNQTSMYLCASSPAGAGGINEQFFGPGTRLTVL.

The chain carries TRBV18 and TRBJ2-3, with D possibly being TRBD2 (6 bases). Trimming pared 3 bases from V and 1 base from J, leaving 14 bases between. The CDR3 contains 16 residues. Germline lookup yields CDR1 KGHSH and CDR2 LQKENI. For the CDR3, the DNA is TGTGCCAGCTCACCCCGGAATAGCGGTGGCACAGATACGCAGTATTTT. Translated, it gives CASSPRNSGGTDTQYF. Full variable domain (missing parts from reference TRBV18 and TRBJ2-3): NAGVMQNPRHLVRRRGQEARLRCSPMKGHSHVYWYRQLPEEGLKFMVYLQKENIIDESGMPKERFSAEFPKEGPSILRIQQVVRGDSAAYFCASSPRNSGGTDTQYFGPGTRLTVL.

This chain joins TRBV7-2 and TRBJ2-1, with D hard to call. Trimming took off 0 bases at V and 8 bases at J, with 8 bases between the two ends. This CDR3 is 13 amino acids long. Germline V gene sequence: CDR1 SGHTA, CDR2 FQGNSA. In nucleotides, the CDR3 is TGTGCCAGCAGCTTAGCGCTCCAGCATGAGCAGTTCTTC. As protein: CASSLALQHEQFF.

This clone has only a few counts. CDR3 loop: CASRVNTEAFF. CDR3 in DNA: TGTGCCAGCAGGGTGAACACTGAAGCTTTCTTT. The J gene is TRBJ1-1, the V gene TRBV6-5; D is uncertain. This CDR3 contains 11 residues. The germline gives CDR1 MNHEY, CDR2 SVGAGI. V lost 6 bases and J 0 bases, leaving 2 bases between the germline ends.

The rearrangement links TRBV2 to TRBJ2-7; TRBD1 agrees at 9 bases. Per germline, CDR1 SNHLY and CDR2 FYNNEI. V dropped 4 bases and J dropped 5; count of bases not matched to a gene: 9. The CDR3 covers 15 residues. In DNA form, the CDR3 reads TGTGCCAGCAGTGCACCGGGACAGGGATGGGACGAGCAGTACTTC. Protein sequence: CASSAPGQGWDEQYF.

V gene TRBV27 combines with J gene TRBJ2-2; maybe TRBD1 (5 bases). CDR1 is MNHEY, CDR2 SMNVEV, per germline (reference sequence). The CDR3 runs 15 residues. Deletions cut 5 bases from V and 5 bases from J, with 15 bases between. Here the CDR3 reads CASSRNPTGTGELFF. The CDR3 DNA follows: TGTGCCAGCAGTCGGAACCCTACAGGAACCGGGGAGCTGTTTTTT.

This clone has a single count. The CDR3 DNA follows: TGTGCCAGCAGCAGTAAGGGCACAGATACGCAGTATTTT. Its protein is CASSSKGTDTQYF. The gene calls are TRBV5-4 and TRBJ2-3, with D unresolved. V was clipped by 4 bases and J by 1 base, with 7 bases between them. The CDR3 is 13 amino acids. Looked up from germline, CDR1 is SGHNT and CDR2 is YYREEE (reference sequence).

The V call is TRBV7-2, the J call TRBJ2-7, with TRBD2 matching over 11 bases. The V gene's germline CDR1 is SGHTA and CDR2 FQGNSA. The CDR3 sequence is 15 residues long. The ends lost 5 bases at V and 6 bases at J; junction bases unmatched: 9. The CDR3 sequence is CASSPQTSGKREQYF. CDR3 nucleotide sequence: TGTGCCAGCAGCCCACAGACTAGCGGGAAGCGCGAGCAGTACTTC.

J is TRBJ1-4 and V is TRBV7-2; D gene ambiguous. Trimming stripped 2 bases from V and 0 bases from J, with 7 bases between. Germline V lookup: CDR1 SGHTA, CDR2 FQGNSA. The CDR3 spans 15 residues. The CDR3 sequence: CASSLRGPTNEKLFF. In DNA form, the CDR3 reads TGTGCCAGCAGCTTACGAGGGCCAACTAATGAAAAACTGTTTTTT.

The chain combines TRBV15 with TRBJ2-2; tentatively, D is TRBD1 (6 bases). This CDR3 has 15 amino acids. Germline lookup yields CDR1 LNHNV and CDR2 YYDKDF (reference sequence). Between the trimmed V and J ends, which lost 0 bases and 7 bases, there was a span of 12 bases. The CDR3 nucleotides are TGTGCCACCAGCAGAGACGCAACAGGGAGCGGGGAGCTGTTTTTT. Translating gives CATSRDATGSGELFF.

The chain combines TRBV7-3 with TRBJ1-1; D uncertain. The CDR3 extends over 13 amino acids. The V and J ends lost 5 bases and 3 bases respectively, with 10 bases between them. Per germline, CDR1 SGHTA and CDR2 FQGTGA. The DNA of the CDR3 is TGTGCCAGCAGCCAAGAGGTGGACACTGAAGCTTTCTTT. Encoded protein: CASSQEVDTEAFF.

The chain is built from TRBV6-5 and TRBJ2-1; D unresolved. The CDR3 consists of 15 residues. Trimming shortened V by 4 bases and J by 0 bases, and 10 bases separated the two germline ends. In germline, CDR1 is MNHEY, CDR2 SVGAGI. CDR3 sequence: CASSLGPDSYNEQFF. CDR3 bases: TGTGCCAGCAGTTTGGGCCCGGACTCCTACAATGAGCAGTTCTTC.

This clone was seen just once. This rearrangement joins TRBV11-2 to TRBJ2-3, with a weak D call TRBD2 (5 bases). Germline V gives CDR1 SGHAT, CDR2 FQNNGV. The length of the CDR3 is 15 residues. V was trimmed by 2 bases and J by 7 bases, leaving 16 bases between them. The CDR3 DNA reads as TGTGCCAGCAGCTTACGTGGGAGTGGGTTTTATACGCAGTATTTT. This codes for CASSLRGSGFYTQYF.

This chain joins TRBV28 and TRBJ2-7; 9 bases line up with TRBD2. Looked up from germline, CDR1 is MDHEN and CDR2 is SYDVKM. The CDR3 extends over 15 amino acids. With V trimmed by 8 bases and J by 4 bases, 12 bases remained unmatched. This CDR3 reads CASRLGDSGRYEQYF. For the CDR3, the DNA is TGTGCCAGCCGCTTGGGTGATAGCGGGAGATACGAGCAGTACTTC.

The gene calls are TRBV2 and TRBJ2-7, with D maybe TRBD1 (5 bases). The germline gives CDR1 SNHLY, CDR2 FYNNEI. With 7 bases removed from V and 0 bases from J, the gap between germline ends came to 16 bases. The CDR3 extends over 15 amino acids. This CDR3 is CASNVDSASSYEQYF. CDR3 nucleotide sequence: TGTGCCAGCAATGTTGACAGTGCAAGCTCCTACGAGCAGTACTTC.

With regard to this clone: Because the CDR3 is missing its conserved closing phenylalanine or tryptophan, this is likely a read error. The J gene is TRBJ2-7, the V gene TRBV4-3; TRBD2 aligns across 9 bases. The CDR3 runs 16 residues. Germline CDR1 LGHNA, CDR2 YSLEER. Trimming removed 0 bases from V and 6 bases from J; junction bases left unmatched: 9. The DNA for the CDR3 is TGCGCCAGCAGCCAAGATCGGACTAGCGAGGGCCTCGAGCAGTACCTC. This gives the protein CASSQDRTSEGLEQYL.

The genes are TRBV19 and TRBJ2-1, with 8 nucleotides matching TRBD1. The germline gives CDR1 LNHDA, CDR2 SQIVND (reference sequence). After removal of 7 bases from V and 7 bases from J, the junction contained 6 bases not matched to a gene. This CDR3 contains 13 residues. CDR3 nucleotide sequence: TGTGCCAGTAACCGACAGGGGAGGAATGAGCAGTTCTTC. Its translation: CASNRQGRNEQFF.

This sequence joins TRBV7-8 and TRBJ2-7; 7 bases agree with TRBD1. The CDR3 extends over 12 amino acids. V gave up 4 bases and J gave up 6 bases; unmatched junction bases: 3. Germline V gives CDR1 SGHVS, CDR2 FQNEAQ. CDR3 sequence: CASSYGQAEQYF. The CDR3 DNA follows: TGTGCCAGCAGCTACGGACAGGCCGAGCAGTACTTC.

The genes are TRBV7-2 and TRBJ1-1; D ambiguous. CDR1 is SGHTA and CDR2 is FQGNSA in the germline V gene. V was shortened by 6 bases and J by 5 bases, with 10 bases between the two germline ends. The CDR3 is 12 amino acids. CDR3 sequence (DNA): TGTGCCAGCAGGGTCCTTTTTACTGAAGCTTTCTTT. Amino acid sequence: CASRVLFTEAFF.

This chain uses TRBV6-6 with TRBJ2-2; 7 positions agree with TRBD2. The ends lost 0 bases at V and 2 bases at J; junction bases unmatched: 0. The CDR3 length is 15 residues. CDR1 and CDR2 (germline): MNHNY, SVGAGI (reference sequence). The CDR3 region has the DNA TGTGCCAGCAGTTACTCGGGACTAAACACCGGGGAGCTGTTTTTT. The encoded protein is CASSYSGLNTGELFF.